This record covers a single TCR beta chain. The antigen is unknown. The data stem from a study of vaccination and CD4 T cells after COVID-19. About the study: Convalescent individuals numbered four females and six males, two being Hispanic. The cells in question were stimulated using overlapping spike peptides derived from SARS-CoV-2, HCoV-NL63, HCoV-OC43 and HCoV-229E.

Cultured CD4+ T cell DNA was sequenced using the Oncomine TCR Beta short-read assay. The genomic DNA was obtained from cultured CD4+ T cells by extraction with the QIAamp micro DNA kit. TCRdb ran MiXCR on the PCR reads and lists one entry per CDR3 protein. The sample includes approximately 10,000 distinct CDR3 sequences, approximately 55% of them seen just once. Study results and limitations: For convalescent patients, 304 of the 307 vaccine-specific clones analyzed were classified as spike mono-reactive.

After removal of 0 bases from V and 6 bases from J, the junction contained 10 bases not matched to a gene. Germline V gene sequence: CDR1 KGHSH, CDR2 LQKENI. CDR3 size: 17 residues. The treatment is: approximately 9-day PBMC culture with coronavirus spike peptide pools or control peptides (ViraFEST assay). The sequence derives from a human donor who had recovered from COVID-19. The specimen was CD4+ T cells from blood, cultured in vitro. The V gene is TRBV18, the J gene TRBJ2-1; 8 bases fit TRBD1. The CDR3 region is CASSPPLGLGQANEQFF. The DNA for the CDR3 is TGTGCCAGCTCACCACCGTTAGGCCTGGGACAGGCCAATGAGCAGTTCTTC.